This TCR beta chain was captured in a study of blood T cell repertoires in COVID-19. Participants, about 18 to 90 years old, spanned more than 20 US areas. Assignments of participants to cohorts depended upon their own reported clinical history. Germline lookup yields CDR1 GTSNPN and CDR2 SVGIG (reference sequence). With V trimmed by 5 bases and J by 2 bases, 4 bases remained unmatched. The CDR3 runs 13 residues. Source study methods: Counts of nucleated cells, estimated from reference gene primer amplification, were obtained. Using immunoSEQ multiplex PCR, the repertoire was profiled, and TCRdb retains in-frame clones only, with some absent. V and J calls and clone size are copied from that table; D and trimming were computed from the DNA. Found here are under 300,000 clones, about 91% of them singletons; the top ten hold roughly 2.4%.

Input material: PBMCs or T cells enriched from blood (not recorded which). The V call is TRBV30, the J call TRBJ2-7; 9 nucleotides agree with TRBD1. The TCR originated in a woman in her thirties or forties with acute COVID-19. In DNA form, the CDR3 reads TGTGCCTGGTCCGACAGGGGGGCCTACGAGCAGTACTTC. Translating gives CAWSDRGAYEQYF. The complete variable domain, with remaining parts taken from reference TRBV30 and TRBJ2-7, reads SQTIHQWPATLVQPVGSPLSLECTVEGTSNPNLYWYRQAAGRGLQLLFYSVGIGQISSEVPQNLSASRPQDRQFILSSKKLLLSDSGFYLCAWSDRGAYEQYFGPGTRLTVT.